The present T cell receptor beta chain was sequenced within a study of blood T cell repertoires in COVID-19. As processed by the authors: Estimation of nucleated cell counts was performed using reference gene primer amplification. Libraries were prepared by immunoSEQ multiplex PCR; TCRdb keeps only in-frame clonotypes and omits some of them. From that table come the V and J calls and clone size; the DNA was used to work out D and trimming. The sample includes 200,000 to 250,000 clones, about 88% seen only once; the top ten take approximately 2.7%. Per germline, CDR1 LGHDT and CDR2 YNNKEL (reference sequence). V shed 0 bases and J shed 8 bases, with 10 bases lying between them. The CDR3 length is 13 residues.

This receptor was obtained from a woman in her 30s who had recovered from COVID-19. Sequencing was carried out using PBMCs or T cells enriched from blood (not recorded which). The chain carries TRBV3-1 (or the pseudogene TRBV3-2) and TRBJ1-2; tentatively, D is TRBD1 (6 bases). CDR3 DNA: TGTGCCAGCAGCCAAGATTACAGGGAAGGCTACACCTTC. Amino acid sequence: CASSQDYREGYTF.